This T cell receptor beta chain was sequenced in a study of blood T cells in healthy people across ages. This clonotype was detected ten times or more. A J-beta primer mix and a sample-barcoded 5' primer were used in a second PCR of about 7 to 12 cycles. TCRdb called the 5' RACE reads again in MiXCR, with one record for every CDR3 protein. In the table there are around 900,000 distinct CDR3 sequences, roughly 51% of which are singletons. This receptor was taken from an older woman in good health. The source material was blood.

CDR3: CSAPAGSANEKLFF. The DNA for the CDR3 is TGCAGTGCCCCTGCGGGATCAGCTAATGAAAAACTGTTTTTT. V and J are TRBV20-1 and TRBJ1-4; no firm D call. In germline, CDR1 is DFQATT, CDR2 SNEGSKA (reference sequence). This CDR3 is 14 amino acids long. The V end lost 6 bases, the J end lost 3 bases, and 14 bases lay between the germline ends.